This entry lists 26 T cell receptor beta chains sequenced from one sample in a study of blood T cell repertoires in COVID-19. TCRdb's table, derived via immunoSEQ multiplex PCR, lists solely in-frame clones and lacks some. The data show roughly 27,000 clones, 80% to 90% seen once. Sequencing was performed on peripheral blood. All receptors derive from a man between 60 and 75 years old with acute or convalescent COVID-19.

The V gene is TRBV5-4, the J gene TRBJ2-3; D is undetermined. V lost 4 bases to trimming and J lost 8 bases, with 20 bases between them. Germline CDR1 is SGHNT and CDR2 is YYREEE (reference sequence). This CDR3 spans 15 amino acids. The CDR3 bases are TGTGCCAGCAGCCCCTTAGCCACCGGCCACCGTACGCAGTATTTT. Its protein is CASSPLATGHRTQYF. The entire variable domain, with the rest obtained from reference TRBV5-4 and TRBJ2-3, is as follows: ETGVTQSPTHLIKTRGQQVTLRCSSQSGHNTVSWYQQALGQGPQFIFQYYREEENGRGNFPPRFSGLQFPNYSSELNVNALELDDSALYLCASSPLATGHRTQYFGPGTRLTVL.

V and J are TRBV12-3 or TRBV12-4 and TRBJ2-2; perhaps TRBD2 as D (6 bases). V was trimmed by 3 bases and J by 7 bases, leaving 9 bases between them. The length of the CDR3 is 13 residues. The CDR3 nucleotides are TGTGCCAGCAGTTTGCGGGGAGACGGGGAGCTGTTTTTT. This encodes CASSLRGDGELFF.

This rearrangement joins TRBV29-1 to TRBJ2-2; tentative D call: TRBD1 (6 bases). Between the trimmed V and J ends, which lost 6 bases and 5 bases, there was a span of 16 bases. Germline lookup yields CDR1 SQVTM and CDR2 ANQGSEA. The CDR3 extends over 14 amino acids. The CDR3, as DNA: TGCAGCGTAGACCCGGGACAAGGTACCGGGGAGCTGTTTTTT. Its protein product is CSVDPGQGTGELFF.

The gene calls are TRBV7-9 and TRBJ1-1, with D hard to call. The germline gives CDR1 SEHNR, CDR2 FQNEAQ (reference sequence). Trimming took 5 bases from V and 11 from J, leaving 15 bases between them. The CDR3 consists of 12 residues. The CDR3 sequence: CASSQQTLEAFF. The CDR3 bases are TGTGCCAGCAGCCAACAGACCCTTGAGGCTTTCTTT.

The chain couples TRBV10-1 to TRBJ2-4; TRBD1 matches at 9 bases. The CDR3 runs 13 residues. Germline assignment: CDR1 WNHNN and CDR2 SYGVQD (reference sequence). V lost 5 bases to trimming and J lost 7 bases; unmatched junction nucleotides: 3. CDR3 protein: CASSRDRENIQYF. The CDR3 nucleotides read TGCGCCAGCAGTCGGGACAGGGAGAACATTCAGTACTTC.

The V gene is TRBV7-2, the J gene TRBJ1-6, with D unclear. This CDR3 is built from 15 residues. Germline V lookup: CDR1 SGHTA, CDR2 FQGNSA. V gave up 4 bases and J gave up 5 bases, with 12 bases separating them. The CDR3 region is CASSSSRDHNSPLHF. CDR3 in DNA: TGTGCCAGCAGCTCGTCACGGGATCATAATTCACCCCTCCACTTT. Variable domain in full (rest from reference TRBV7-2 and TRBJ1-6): GAGVSQSPSNKVTEKGKDVELRCDPISGHTALYWYRQSLGQGLEFLIYFQGNSAPDKSGLPSDRFSAERTGGSVSTLTIQRTQQEDSAVYLCASSSSRDHNSPLHFGNGTRLTVT.

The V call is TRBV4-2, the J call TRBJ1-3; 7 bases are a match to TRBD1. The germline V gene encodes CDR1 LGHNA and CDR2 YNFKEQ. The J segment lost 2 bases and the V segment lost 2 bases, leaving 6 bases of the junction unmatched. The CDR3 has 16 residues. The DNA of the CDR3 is TGTGCCAGCAGCCAATCGGGCAGGGGGACTGGAAACACCATATATTTT. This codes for CASSQSGRGTGNTIYF.

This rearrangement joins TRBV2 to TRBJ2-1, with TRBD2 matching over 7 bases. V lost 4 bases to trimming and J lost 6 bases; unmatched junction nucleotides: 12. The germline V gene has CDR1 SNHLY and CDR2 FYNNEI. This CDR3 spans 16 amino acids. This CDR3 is CASSAPREVSGNEQFF. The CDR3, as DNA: TGTGCCAGCAGTGCGCCCCGGGAGGTTTCGGGCAATGAGCAGTTCTTC.

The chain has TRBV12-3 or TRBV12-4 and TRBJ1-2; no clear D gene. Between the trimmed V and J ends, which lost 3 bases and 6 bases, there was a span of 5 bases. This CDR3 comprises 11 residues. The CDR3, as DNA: TGTGCCAGCAGTTTGTCTGATGGCTACACCTTC. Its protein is CASSLSDGYTF.

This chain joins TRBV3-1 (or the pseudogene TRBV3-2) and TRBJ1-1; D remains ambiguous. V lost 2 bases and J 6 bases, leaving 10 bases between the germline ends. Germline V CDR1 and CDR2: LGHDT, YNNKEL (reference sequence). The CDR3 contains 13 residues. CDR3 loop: CASSQSRISEAFF. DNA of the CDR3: TGTGCCAGCAGCCAAAGCCGTATTTCTGAAGCTTTCTTT.

The CDR3 region is CASSWDRGYGYTF. In DNA form, the CDR3 reads TGTGCCAGCAGCTGGGACAGGGGCTATGGCTACACCTTC. The rearrangement links TRBV7-6 to TRBJ1-2; 10 bases map to TRBD1. Germline trimming cut 4 bases from V and 4 bases from J; bases unmatched to any gene: 0. CDR1 and CDR2 (germline): SGHVS, FNYEAQ. The CDR3 extends over 13 amino acids.

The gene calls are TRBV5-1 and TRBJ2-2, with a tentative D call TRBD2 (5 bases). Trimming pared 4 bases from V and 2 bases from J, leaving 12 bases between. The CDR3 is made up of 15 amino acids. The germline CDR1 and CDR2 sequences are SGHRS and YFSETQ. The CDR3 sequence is CASSTELVNTGELFF. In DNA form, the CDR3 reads TGCGCCAGCAGCACCGAACTAGTTAACACCGGGGAGCTGTTTTTT.

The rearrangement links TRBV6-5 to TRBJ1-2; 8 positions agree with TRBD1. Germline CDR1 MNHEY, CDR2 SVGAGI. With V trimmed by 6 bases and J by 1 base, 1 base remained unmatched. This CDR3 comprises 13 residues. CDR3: CASSRGRNYGYTF. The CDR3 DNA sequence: TGTGCCAGCAGCAGGGGGCGTAACTATGGCTACACCTTC.

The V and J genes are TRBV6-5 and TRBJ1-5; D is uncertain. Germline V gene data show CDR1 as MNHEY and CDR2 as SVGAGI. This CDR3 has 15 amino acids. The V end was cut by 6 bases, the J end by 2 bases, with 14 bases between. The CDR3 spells CASSRDNGGNQPQHF. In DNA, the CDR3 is TGTGCCAGCAGCCGGGATAACGGGGGCAATCAGCCCCAGCATTTT.

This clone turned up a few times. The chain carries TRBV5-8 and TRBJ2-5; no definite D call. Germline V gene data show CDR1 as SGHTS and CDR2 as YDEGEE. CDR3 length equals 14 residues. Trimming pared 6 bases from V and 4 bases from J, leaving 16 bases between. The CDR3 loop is CASTLLSSGETQYF. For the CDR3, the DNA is TGTGCCAGCACCCTCCTATCGTCAGGAGAGACCCAGTACTTC.

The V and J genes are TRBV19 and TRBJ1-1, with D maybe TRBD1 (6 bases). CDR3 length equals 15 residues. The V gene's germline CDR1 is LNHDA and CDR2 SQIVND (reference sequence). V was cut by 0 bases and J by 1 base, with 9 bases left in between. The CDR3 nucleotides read TGTGCCAGTAGTATAGAGGGACACAGGAACACTGAAGCTTTCTTT. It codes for CASSIEGHRNTEAFF.

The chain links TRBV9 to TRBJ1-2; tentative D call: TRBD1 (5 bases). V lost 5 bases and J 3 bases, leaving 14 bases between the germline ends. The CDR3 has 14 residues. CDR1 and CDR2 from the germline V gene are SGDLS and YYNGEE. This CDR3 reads CASRRGGAHYGYTF. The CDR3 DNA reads TGTGCCAGCAGGCGGGGTGGGGCCCACTATGGCTACACCTTC.

In nucleotides, the CDR3 is TGTGCCAGCAGGGGGGCAGCAGGGTCTGGGAACACTGAAGCTTTCTTT. Protein product: CASRGAAGSGNTEAFF. This sequence joins TRBV28 and TRBJ1-1; D might be TRBD1 (6 bases). Trimming took 6 bases from V and 1 from J, leaving 18 bases between them. CDR1 is MDHEN and CDR2 is SYDVKM in the germline V gene. This CDR3 is 16 amino acids long. Complete variable domain (other parts from reference TRBV28 and TRBJ1-1): DVKVTQSSRYLVKRTGEKVFLECVQDMDHENMFWYRQDPGLGLRLIYFSYDVKMKEKGDIPEGYSVSREKKERFSLILESASTNQTSMYLCASRGAAGSGNTEAFFGQGTRLTVV.

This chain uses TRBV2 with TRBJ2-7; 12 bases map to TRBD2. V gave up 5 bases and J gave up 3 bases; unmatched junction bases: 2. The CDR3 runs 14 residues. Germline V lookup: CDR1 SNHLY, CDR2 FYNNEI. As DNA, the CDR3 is TGTGCCAGCAGTTGGACTAGCGGGGACTACGAGCAGTACTTC. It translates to CASSWTSGDYEQYF.

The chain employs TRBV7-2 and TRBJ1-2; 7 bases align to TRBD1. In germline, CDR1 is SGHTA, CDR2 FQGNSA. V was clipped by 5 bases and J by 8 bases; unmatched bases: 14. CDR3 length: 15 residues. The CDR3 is CASSAEGARFRGYTF. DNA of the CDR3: TGTGCCAGCAGCGCCGAGGGGGCGCGTTTTCGGGGCTACACCTTC.

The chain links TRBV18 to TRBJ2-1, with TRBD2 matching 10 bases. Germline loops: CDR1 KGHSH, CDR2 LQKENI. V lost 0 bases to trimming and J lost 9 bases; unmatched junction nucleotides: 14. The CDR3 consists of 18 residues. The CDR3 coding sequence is TGTGCCAGCTCACCACCGACTAGCGGGTCAAGGGCGAGTGGTGAGCAGTTCTTC. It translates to CASSPPTSGSRASGEQFF.

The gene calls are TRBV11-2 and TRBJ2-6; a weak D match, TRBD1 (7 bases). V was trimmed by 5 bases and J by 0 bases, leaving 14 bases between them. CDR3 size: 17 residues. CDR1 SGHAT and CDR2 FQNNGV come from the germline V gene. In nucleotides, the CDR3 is TGTGCCAGCAGCCGGGGGACAGTCTACTCTGGGGCCAACGTCCTGACTTTC. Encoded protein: CASSRGTVYSGANVLTF.

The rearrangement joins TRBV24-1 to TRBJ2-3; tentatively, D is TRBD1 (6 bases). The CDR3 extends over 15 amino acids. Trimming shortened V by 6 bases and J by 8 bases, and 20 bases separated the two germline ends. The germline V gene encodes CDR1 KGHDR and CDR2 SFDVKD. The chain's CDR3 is CATSLRGSNAGTQYF. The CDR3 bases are TGTGCCACCAGTTTGAGGGGGTCGAATGCTGGTACGCAGTATTTT.

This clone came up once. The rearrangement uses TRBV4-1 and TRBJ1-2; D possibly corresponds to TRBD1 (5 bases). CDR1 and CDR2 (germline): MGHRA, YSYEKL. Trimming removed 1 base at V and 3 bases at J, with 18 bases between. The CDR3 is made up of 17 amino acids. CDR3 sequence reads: CASSQGSGDVKYYGYTF. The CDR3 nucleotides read TGCGCCAGCAGCCAAGGTTCGGGGGACGTTAAGTACTATGGCTACACCTTC.

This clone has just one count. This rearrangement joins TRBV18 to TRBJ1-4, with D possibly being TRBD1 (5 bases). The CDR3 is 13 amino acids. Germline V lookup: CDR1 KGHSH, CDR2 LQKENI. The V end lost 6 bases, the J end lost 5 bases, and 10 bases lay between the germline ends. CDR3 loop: CASSGRTNEKLFF. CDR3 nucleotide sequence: TGTGCCAGCTCGGGGCGGACCAATGAAAAACTGTTTTTT.

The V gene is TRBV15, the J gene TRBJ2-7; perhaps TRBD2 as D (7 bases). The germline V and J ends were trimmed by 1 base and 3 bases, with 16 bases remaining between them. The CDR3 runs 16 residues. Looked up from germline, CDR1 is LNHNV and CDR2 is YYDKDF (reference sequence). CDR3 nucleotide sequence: TGTGCCACCAGCAGAGGCCGGGGGGCGTTCGGCTACGAGCAGTACTTC. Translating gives CATSRGRGAFGYEQYF.